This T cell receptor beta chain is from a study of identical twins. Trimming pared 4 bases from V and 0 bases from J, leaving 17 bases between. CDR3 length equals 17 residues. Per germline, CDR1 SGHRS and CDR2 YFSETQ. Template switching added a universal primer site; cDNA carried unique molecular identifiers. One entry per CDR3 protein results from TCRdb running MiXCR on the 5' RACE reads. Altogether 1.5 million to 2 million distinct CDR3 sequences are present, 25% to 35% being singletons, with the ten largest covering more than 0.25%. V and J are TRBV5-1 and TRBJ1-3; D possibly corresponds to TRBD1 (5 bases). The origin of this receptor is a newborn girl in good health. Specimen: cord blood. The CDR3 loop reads CASSGLHVGGSGNTIYF. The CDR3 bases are TGCGCCAGCAGCGGACTACATGTTGGGGGCTCTGGAAACACCATATATTTT.